A few counts support the clone carrying this T cell receptor beta chain. What it binds is not known. Naive CD45RA+ and memory CD45RA-negative subsets were split from CD4+ cells. The sample belongs to a study of shared clonotypes between healthy human individuals. Study outcomes and limitations: Clonotypes which were not shared had lower generation probabilities than clonotypes that all four donors shared. Some naive CD4 clonotypes, around 5%, turned up in common across several donors.

Trimming removed 3 bases from V and 8 bases from J, with 8 bases in between. CDR1 and CDR2 from the germline V gene are SGHAT and FQDESV (reference sequence). The CDR3 spans 13 residues. Genomic DNA of each subset was evenly split across several immunoSEQ plates. The assay was immunoSEQ multiplex PCR, and TCRdb's table has in-frame clones only and misses some. The repertoire holds millions of clones, with more than 90% as singletons. The sequenced material came from naive CD4+ T cells sorted from blood. As to subset: CD45RA+ positively selected. The receptor was isolated from a man between 18 and 35 years old in good health. J is TRBJ1-6 and V is TRBV11-1; D remains unclear. CDR3 residues: CASSLAWDSPLHF. CDR3 coding DNA: TGTGCCAGCAGCTTGGCCTGGGATTCACCCCTCCACTTT.